The 23 T cell receptor beta chains below come from one sample, sequenced in a study of shared clonotypes between healthy human individuals. Sequencing used immunoSEQ multiplex PCR; TCRdb keeps in-frame clones, though not all of them. The table lists millions of clones, about 92% of them singletons, with more than 1.5% in the top ten. Naive-designated CD8 cells lacked CD45RO, were positively enriched for CCR7, and omitted terminally differentiated effector memory CD45RA+ cells. The sequenced sample was naive CD8+ T cells from PBMCs. The source of these receptors is a man aged 18 to 30 in good health. Some clones in this sample may be carry-over from other donors' samples.

The genes are TRBV11-2 and TRBJ1-3, with unresolved D. This CDR3 comprises 17 residues. Per the germline V gene, CDR1 is SGHAT and CDR2 is FQNNGV. Trimming pared 5 bases from V and 0 bases from J, leaving 17 bases between. The CDR3 reads CASSPESPLFSGNTIYF. The CDR3 DNA follows: TGTGCCAGCAGCCCGGAGAGTCCCTTATTCTCTGGAAACACCATATATTTT.

The chain couples TRBV7-9 to TRBJ2-5; TRBD1 or TRBD2 may be the D gene (5 bases each). The V end was cut by 5 bases, the J end by 5 bases, with 21 bases between. The CDR3 length is 16 residues. Germline lookup yields CDR1 SEHNR and CDR2 FQNEAQ (reference sequence). CDR3 nucleotide sequence: TGTGCCAGCAGCCCGATTGTAGACCGGTGGGGGGAGACCCAGTACTTC. Its translation: CASSPIVDRWGETQYF.

V is TRBV7-9 and J is TRBJ2-7; 8 bases agree with TRBD1. V dropped 5 bases and J dropped 4; count of bases not matched to a gene: 4. This CDR3 comprises 13 residues. The germline CDR1 and CDR2 sequences are SEHNR and FQNEAQ (reference sequence). CDR3 DNA sequence: TGTGCCAGCAGCCCGACAGGGGAATACGAGCAGTACTTC. This gives the protein CASSPTGEYEQYF.

The chain employs TRBV4-1 and TRBJ2-1; D may be TRBD2 (6 bases). V dropped 4 bases and J dropped 9 bases, with 10 bases sitting between them. This CDR3 contains 12 residues. The V gene's germline CDR1 is MGHRA and CDR2 YSYEKL. CDR3 DNA sequence: TGCGCCAGCAGCCGACTAGAGGGTGAGCAGTTCTTC. It encodes CASSRLEGEQFF.

V gene TRBV19 combines with J gene TRBJ1-1; no definite D call. CDR1 and CDR2 (germline): LNHDA, SQIVND (reference sequence). The V end lost 5 bases, the J end lost 3 bases, and 13 bases lay between the germline ends. The CDR3 spans 14 residues. The CDR3 here is CASSARMRDTEAFF. In nucleotides, the CDR3 is TGTGCCAGTAGTGCCCGGATGAGGGACACTGAAGCTTTCTTT.

The chain joins TRBV2 to TRBJ1-1; TRBD1 aligns across 11 bases. Per the germline V gene, CDR1 is SNHLY and CDR2 is FYNNEI. With V trimmed by 6 bases and J by 0 bases, 9 bases remained unmatched. This CDR3 comprises 17 residues. The CDR3 here is CASREYPGQGVNTEAFF. Written as DNA, the CDR3 is TGTGCCAGCAGGGAGTACCCGGGACAGGGGGTGAACACTGAAGCTTTCTTT.

A remark on this clone: Other nucleotide sequences in the sample specify the same CDR3. This sequence joins TRBV9 and TRBJ2-2; D gene ambiguous. This CDR3 is 13 amino acids long. Per the germline V gene, CDR1 is SGDLS and CDR2 is YYNGEE. V was cut by 3 bases and J by 1 base, with 4 bases left in between. The CDR3 DNA follows: TGTGCCAGCAGCGAGGGGAACACCGGGGAGCTGTTTTTT. It specifies CASSEGNTGELFF.

This clone was detected only once. J is TRBJ2-1 and V is TRBV27; D perhaps matches TRBD2 (5 bases). The V end lost 6 bases, the J end lost 6 bases, and 15 bases lay between the germline ends. The CDR3 has 14 residues. Germline assignment: CDR1 MNHEY and CDR2 SMNVEV (reference sequence). CDR3 loop: CASSLDRGANEQFF. The CDR3 bases are TGTGCCAGCAGCCTCGACCGGGGTGCCAATGAGCAGTTCTTC.

The J gene is TRBJ2-7, the V gene TRBV7-9; TRBD2 agrees at 14 bases. J was trimmed by 3 bases and V by 3 bases; bases with no gene match: 1. CDR3 length equals 15 residues. CDR1 and CDR2 (germline): SEHNR, FQNEAQ (reference sequence). The CDR3 DNA sequence: TGTGCCAGCAGCTTCGGGACTAGCGGGAGCTACGAGCAGTACTTC. It codes for CASSFGTSGSYEQYF.

The chain combines TRBV5-6 with TRBJ2-5; 11 nucleotides align to TRBD2. The CDR3 consists of 15 residues. With V trimmed by 2 bases and J by 5 bases, 5 bases remained unmatched. Germline lookup yields CDR1 SGHDT and CDR2 YYEEEE. CDR3 in amino acids: CASSFSGRAFETQYF. CDR3 bases: TGTGCCAGCAGCTTTAGCGGGAGGGCCTTTGAGACCCAGTACTTC.

This chain connects TRBV28 to TRBJ2-5; D gene ambiguous. The CDR3 extends over 14 amino acids. From germline, CDR1 is MDHEN and CDR2 SYDVKM. V was pared by 2 bases and J by 2 bases, with 9 bases between. The CDR3: CASSLLAEQETQYF. CDR3 in DNA: TGTGCCAGCAGTTTACTCGCGGAACAAGAGACCCAGTACTTC. The full variable domain, completed using reference TRBV28 and TRBJ2-5, is DVKVTQSSRYLVKRTGEKVFLECVQDMDHENMFWYRQDPGLGLRLIYFSYDVKMKEKGDIPEGYSVSREKKERFSLILESASTNQTSMYLCASSLLAEQETQYFGPGTRLLVL.

A remark on this clone: This sample includes further DNA sequences coding for the same CDR3. This chain links TRBV27 with TRBJ1-1; the D is unclear. The CDR3 extends over 12 amino acids. With 2 bases removed from V and 1 base from J, the gap between germline ends came to 2 bases. CDR1 is MNHEY, CDR2 SMNVEV, per germline (reference sequence). CDR3 residues: CASSLPNTEAFF. CDR3 sequence (DNA): TGTGCCAGCAGTTTACCGAACACTGAAGCTTTCTTT.

The chain joins TRBV19 to TRBJ2-1; D gene ambiguous. The length of the CDR3 is 15 residues. V shed 0 bases and J shed 9 bases, with 15 bases lying between them. Per germline, CDR1 LNHDA and CDR2 SQIVND (reference sequence). The CDR3 loop is CASSIDLTAFSEQFF. The CDR3 nucleotides are TGTGCCAGTAGTATAGATCTAACGGCCTTTAGTGAGCAGTTCTTC.

About this clone itself: An end of the junction does not agree with germline; a read error may underlie this. The CDR3 nucleotides read TGTGCCAGCACCTTGGAACTTGGACAGCCCCACGAGCAGTACTTC. It translates to CASTLELGQPHEQYF. The chain recombines TRBV5-5 with TRBJ2-7; D is perhaps TRBD1 (6 bases). Germline CDR1 and CDR2: SGHKS and YYEKEE (reference sequence). The CDR3 is 15 amino acids. The whole variable domain, filled in from reference TRBV5-5 and TRBJ2-7, reads DAGVTQSPTHLIKTRGQQVTLRCSPISGHKSVSWYQQVLGQGPQFIFQYYEKEERGRGNFPDRFSARQFPNYSSELNVNALLLGDSALYLCASTLELGQPHEQYFGPGTRLTVT.

Details on this clone: Other DNA sequences within the sample encode an identical CDR3. The genes are TRBV7-9 and TRBJ1-2; D is uncertain. This CDR3 is built from 12 residues. Trimming took 3 bases from V and 6 from J, leaving 8 bases between them. Germline V lookup: CDR1 SEHNR, CDR2 FQNEAQ (reference sequence). CDR3 sequence reads: CASSLGRDGYTF. Here the CDR3 DNA reads TGTGCCAGCAGCTTGGGTCGGGATGGCTACACCTTC.

The chain recombines TRBV5-4 with TRBJ2-7, with 8 bases matching TRBD2. In germline, CDR1 is SGHNT, CDR2 YYREEE (reference sequence). The CDR3 is 13 amino acids. V gave up 3 bases and J gave up 9 bases; unmatched junction bases: 8. The CDR3 reads CASSYLAGTAQYF. The CDR3 nucleotides read TGTGCCAGCAGCTACCTAGCGGGTACAGCGCAGTACTTC. The full variable domain, with the rest looked up from reference TRBV5-4 and TRBJ2-7, is ETGVTQSPTHLIKTRGQQVTLRCSSQSGHNTVSWYQQALGQGPQFIFQYYREEENGRGNFPPRFSGLQFPNYSSELNVNALELDDSALYLCASSYLAGTAQYFGPGTRLTVT.

V is TRBV7-7 and J is TRBJ2-5; a possible D gene is TRBD2 (5 bases). Germline CDR1 and CDR2: SSHAT and FNYEAQ (reference sequence). The ends were cut back, 4 bases at V and 5 bases at J, with 11 bases in the middle. The CDR3 loop spans 13 amino acids. The DNA of the CDR3 is TGTGCCAGCAGCTACGATAGGGAGGAGACCCAGTACTTC. It yields the protein CASSYDREETQYF.

The V gene is TRBV27, the J gene TRBJ1-5, with no clear D. Germline CDR1 MNHEY, CDR2 SMNVEV (reference sequence). The CDR3 runs to 12 residues. V was pared by 5 bases and J by 7 bases, with 9 bases between. CDR3 in amino acids: CASSNLGQPQHF. As DNA, the CDR3 is TGTGCCAGCAGTAACCTCGGGCAGCCCCAGCATTTT.

The CDR3 DNA reads TGTGCCAGCTCCCCTTCCCATGGACAGTTCTCCTACGAGCAGTACTTC. Its protein is CASSPSHGQFSYEQYF. The V gene is TRBV27, the J gene TRBJ2-7; tentatively, D is TRBD1 (6 bases). Germline values: CDR1 MNHEY, CDR2 SMNVEV (reference sequence). This CDR3 comprises 16 residues. The V and J ends lost 8 bases and 0 bases respectively, with 20 bases between them.

V gene TRBV28 combines with J gene TRBJ1-5; D unclear. Between the trimmed V and J ends, which lost 3 bases and 1 base, there was a span of 7 bases. The CDR3 is made up of 14 amino acids. Germline values: CDR1 MDHEN, CDR2 SYDVKM. CDR3 nucleotide sequence: TGTGCCAGCAGTTTTGGTGAGAGCAATCAGCCCCAGCATTTT. It is translated as CASSFGESNQPQHF.

Remarks on this clone: Other nucleotide sequences in the sample specify the same CDR3. The chain combines TRBV5-1 with TRBJ2-1; TRBD2 is a possible D gene (5 bases). Between the trimmed V and J ends, which lost 2 bases and 1 base, there was a span of 7 bases. This CDR3 comprises 14 residues. The germline gives CDR1 SGHRS, CDR2 YFSETQ. Here the CDR3 reads CASSFSGSYNEQFF. CDR3 nucleotides: TGCGCCAGCAGCTTTTCGGGGTCCTACAATGAGCAGTTCTTC.

This chain connects TRBV4-2 to TRBJ1-2; D gene uncertain. The CDR3 contains 15 residues. The germline CDR1 and CDR2 sequences are LGHNA and YNFKEQ. Trimming took off 0 bases at V and 4 bases at J, with 12 bases between the two ends. The CDR3 sequence is CASSQDGEDFYGYTF. CDR3 in DNA: TGTGCCAGCAGCCAAGATGGTGAGGACTTCTATGGCTACACCTTC.

This chain uses TRBV10-3 with TRBJ2-5; no reliable D call. The CDR3 is made up of 11 amino acids. V was trimmed by 3 bases and J by 6 bases, leaving 5 bases between them. The germline V gene encodes CDR1 ENHRY and CDR2 SYGVKD. In DNA form, the CDR3 reads TGTGCCATCAGTGATCTACAGACCCAGTACTTC. It codes for CAISDLQTQYF.